The 19 T cell receptor beta chains below come from one sample, sequenced in a study of cytomegalovirus exposure and HLA in healthy donors. Primers included in the PCR were 60 Vbeta and 13 Jbeta primers. TCRdb's copy holds only in-frame clones and misses some; the assay was immunoSEQ multiplex PCR. Among 100,000 to 130,000 clones listed, about 74% were seen once. Sequences were obtained from PBMCs. All receptors derive from a woman between 40 and 50 years old in good health and CMV-seropositive.

The chain employs TRBV19 and TRBJ1-5; D unresolved. Germline CDR1 reads LNHDA; CDR2 reads SQIVND (reference sequence). V lost 1 base, J lost 1 base, and 8 bases lay in between. This CDR3 has 15 residues. The CDR3 sequence is CASSIVLISNQPQHF. CDR3 in DNA: TGTGCCAGTAGTATAGTACTTATCAGCAATCAGCCCCAGCATTTT. Full variable domain (rest looked up from reference TRBV19 and TRBJ1-5): DGGITQSPKYLFRKEGQNVTLSCEQNLNHDAMYWYRQDPGQGLRLIYYSQIVNDFQKGDIAEGYSVSREKKESFPLTVTSAQKNPTAFYLCASSIVLISNQPQHFGDGTRLSIL.

The rearrangement uses TRBV11-2 and TRBJ2-7; D is perhaps TRBD1 (6 bases). CDR1 SGHAT and CDR2 FQNNGV come from the germline V gene. Deletions cut 4 bases from V and 0 bases from J, with 10 bases between. This CDR3 has 14 amino acids. The CDR3 is CASSSRGTSYEQYF. The CDR3 region has the DNA TGTGCCAGCAGCTCGAGGGGGACCTCCTACGAGCAGTACTTC.

This chain links TRBV10-3 with TRBJ2-6, with TRBD2 identical over 7 bases. The CDR3 is 17 amino acids. With V trimmed by 6 bases and J by 1 base, 9 bases remained unmatched. The germline V gene encodes CDR1 ENHRY and CDR2 SYGVKD. The CDR3 DNA follows: TGTGCCATCAGCCCTCGGGGGGAAGTATCTGGGGCCAACGTCCTGACTTTC. Protein product: CAISPRGEVSGANVLTF.

V and J are TRBV6-5 and TRBJ2-1, with TRBD2 as a possible D gene (5 bases). Germline V gene sequence: CDR1 MNHEY, CDR2 SVGAGI. Trimming pared 3 bases from V and 0 bases from J, leaving 9 bases between. The CDR3 consists of 15 residues. The CDR3 DNA is TGTGCCAGCAGTTATGGCGGGCTCTCCTACAATGAGCAGTTCTTC. Translating gives CASSYGGLSYNEQFF.

This clone was recorded once. The V call is TRBV5-4, the J call TRBJ2-1, with D possibly matching TRBD1 (5 bases). CDR3 length: 15 residues. Germline CDR1 is SGHNT and CDR2 is YYREEE (reference sequence). The germline V and J ends were trimmed by 0 bases and 5 bases, with 12 bases remaining between them. In nucleotides, the CDR3 is TGTGCCAGCAGCTTGGCCAAGGTCAGGGACAATGAGCAGTTCTTC. Protein: CASSLAKVRDNEQFF.

The rearrangement links TRBV7-2 to TRBJ1-3; D not resolved. The CDR3 consists of 15 residues. V was cut by 5 bases and J by 0 bases, with 11 bases left in between. CDR1 is SGHTA, CDR2 FQGNSA, per germline. For the CDR3, the DNA is TGTGCCAGCAGCCACGGGGTCCTCTCTGGAAACACCATATATTTT. Translated: CASSHGVLSGNTIYF.

The rearrangement joins TRBV15 to TRBJ1-1, with a possible D match to TRBD1 (5 bases). Germline V gives CDR1 LNHNV, CDR2 YYDKDF (reference sequence). This CDR3 comprises 13 residues. The V and J ends lost 6 bases and 8 bases respectively, with 16 bases between them. CDR3 residues: CATSLGGTGEAFF. The CDR3 DNA follows: TGTGCCACCAGTTTGGGGGGTACGGGGGAAGCTTTCTTT.

The V and J genes are TRBV5-1 and TRBJ2-7, with D possibly being TRBD2 (6 bases). V lost 0 bases and J lost 5, with 21 bases in between. The germline CDR1 and CDR2 sequences are SGHRS and YFSETQ. The CDR3 contains 17 residues. CDR3 amino acids: CASSLAVAGSGVHEQYF. CDR3 DNA sequence: TGCGCCAGCAGCTTGGCGGTTGCGGGGTCGGGGGTACACGAGCAGTACTTC.

This rearrangement joins TRBV5-6 to TRBJ1-6; D not resolved. The germline V and J ends were trimmed by 2 bases and 9 bases, with 15 bases remaining between them. The CDR3 length is 15 residues. CDR1 is SGHDT and CDR2 is YYEEEE in the germline V gene. CDR3 loop: CASSFGISMSSPLHF. The CDR3 DNA sequence: TGTGCCAGCAGCTTTGGTATTTCTATGAGTTCACCCCTCCACTTT.

The rearrangement uses TRBV25-1 and TRBJ1-4, with D possibly being TRBD1 (6 bases). The CDR3 length is 14 residues. The germline V and J ends were trimmed by 6 bases and 8 bases, with 16 bases remaining between them. Germline V gene data show CDR1 as MGHDK and CDR2 as SYGVNS. CDR3 in DNA: TGTGCCAGCAGCGATGAGGGGGAAGGAGAAAAACTGTTTTTT. Its translation: CASSDEGEGEKLFF.

The chain links TRBV5-1 to TRBJ1-1; D ambiguous. This CDR3 is 17 amino acids long. Germline V gene sequence: CDR1 SGHRS, CDR2 YFSETQ. The V gene lost 3 bases and the J gene lost 0 bases, with 18 bases spanning the gap. CDR3: CASSSGSLGYMNTEAFF. The CDR3 nucleotides are TGCGCCAGCAGCTCGGGGAGTTTGGGATACATGAACACTGAAGCTTTCTTT. The complete variable domain, with remaining parts taken from reference TRBV5-1 and TRBJ1-1, reads KAGVTQTPRYLIKTRGQQVTLSCSPISGHRSVSWYQQTPGQGLQFLFEYFSETQRNKGNFPGRFSGRQFSNSRSEMNVSTLELGDSALYLCASSSGSLGYMNTEAFFGQGTRLTVV.

The V and J genes are TRBV15 and TRBJ2-1, with 8 positions matching TRBD2. The CDR3 runs 16 residues. The V segment lost 1 base and the J segment 4 bases; nucleotides outside the gene matches: 6. Germline CDR1 reads LNHNV; CDR2 reads YYDKDF (reference sequence). DNA of the CDR3: TGTGCCACCAGCAGAGGGAGCAAGCGGGGGTACAATGAGCAGTTCTTC. Translation: CATSRGSKRGYNEQFF. The variable domain in full, with the rest retrieved from reference TRBV15 and TRBJ2-1, is DAMVIQNPRYQVTQFGKPVTLSCSQTLNHNVMYWYQQKSSQAPKLLFHYYDKDFNNEADTPDNFQSRRPNTSFCFLDIRSPGLGDTAMYLCATSRGSKRGYNEQFFGPGTRLTVL.

This sequence joins TRBV27 and TRBJ1-1, with D unclear. Trimming pared 2 bases from V and 3 bases from J, leaving 10 bases between. The CDR3 extends over 14 amino acids. Germline loops: CDR1 MNHEY, CDR2 SMNVEV (reference sequence). The DNA of the CDR3 is TGTGCCAGCAGTTTAGAGGGTATCTACACTGAAGCTTTCTTT. This codes for CASSLEGIYTEAFF.

The CDR3 reads CSVNSGGIGTEAFF. CDR3 bases: TGCAGCGTTAATTCGGGGGGGATAGGAACTGAAGCTTTCTTT. The V call is TRBV29-1, the J call TRBJ1-1, with a tentative D call TRBD1 (5 bases). V lost 5 bases and J 5 bases, leaving 18 bases between the germline ends. The CDR3 totals 14 residues. Germline CDR1 is SQVTM and CDR2 is ANQGSEA.

This chain connects TRBV19 to TRBJ2-2; TRBD1 aligns across 7 bases. The V gene's germline CDR1 is LNHDA and CDR2 SQIVND (reference sequence). The CDR3 totals 17 residues. J lost 5 bases, V lost 3 bases, and 12 bases had no gene match. The chain's CDR3 is CASSMIGNRGETGELFF. The CDR3 coding sequence is TGTGCCAGTAGTATGATTGGTAACAGGGGCGAGACCGGGGAGCTGTTTTTT. The full variable domain, with the rest looked up from reference TRBV19 and TRBJ2-2, is DGGITQSPKYLFRKEGQNVTLSCEQNLNHDAMYWYRQDPGQGLRLIYYSQIVNDFQKGDIAEGYSVSREKKESFPLTVTSAQKNPTAFYLCASSMIGNRGETGELFFGEGSRLTVL.

The J gene is TRBJ2-1, the V gene TRBV27, with 9 bases matching TRBD2. Germline V CDR1 and CDR2: MNHEY, SMNVEV (reference sequence). This CDR3 region has 18 residues. Trimming removed 6 bases from V and 0 bases from J; junction bases left unmatched: 12. Here the CDR3 reads CASRDERGVLGSYNEQFF. The CDR3 bases are TGTGCCAGCAGAGACGAGCGGGGGGTCCTAGGCTCCTACAATGAGCAGTTCTTC.

The chain couples TRBV10-2 to TRBJ1-5, with D possibly matching TRBD1 (5 bases). The V end lost 7 bases, the J end lost 0 bases, and 19 bases lay between the germline ends. Germline values: CDR1 WSHSY, CDR2 SAAADI. This CDR3 is 17 amino acids long. The CDR3 here is CASTGLRGGHSNQPQHF. CDR3 DNA: TGCGCCAGCACCGGACTAAGGGGAGGTCATAGCAATCAGCCCCAGCATTTT.

The chain has TRBV7-3 and TRBJ1-4, with D unclear. V lost 5 bases, J lost 8 bases, and 18 bases lay in between. The CDR3 covers 15 residues. Germline-derived CDR1 and CDR2 are SGHTA and FQGTGA. The CDR3 sequence: CASSPTGSAGEKLFF. CDR3 bases: TGTGCCAGCAGCCCCACCGGGTCTGCGGGGGAAAAACTGTTTTTT.

This chain uses TRBV15 with TRBJ2-7, with TRBD1 matching 9 bases. The junction had 10 bases not matched to a gene; V was cut back by 5 bases and J by 2 bases. This CDR3 comprises 16 residues. From germline, CDR1 is LNHNV and CDR2 YYDKDF (reference sequence). CDR3: CATSGGGTGMTYEQYF. The CDR3 DNA follows: TGTGCCACCAGCGGAGGCGGGACAGGGATGACCTACGAGCAGTACTTC.